These 12 T cell receptor beta chains were all obtained from the same sample, sequenced in a study of beta chain features in type 1 diabetes (dated by TCRdb to the late 2010s). Preparation of the library involved the immunoSEQ multiplex PCR assay. All of the isolated RNA was reverse transcribed with the High Capacity cDNA Reverse Transcription Kit, so expressed TCRB transcripts were sequenced. TCRdb's version of the immuneACCESS table is confined to in-frame rearrangements and falls short of the full clone set. An unresolved V gene accounts for under half of the shortfall where checked; the remainder is of unknown origin. The sample includes 200,000 to 300,000 clones, with around 14% observed a single time. Together, the top ten hold about 0.03% of the sample. Sequences were obtained from naive CD4+ T cells from blood. The label giving this sample's cell subset or site can be read as: true naive CD4+ T cells. Every receptor here comes from a woman between 40 and 50 years old in good health.

The V call is TRBV28, the J call TRBJ1-2, with TRBD1 matching 7 bases. The CDR3 length is 12 residues. V shed 11 bases and J 2 bases; nucleotides not matched to a gene: 5. Germline values: CDR1 MDHEN, CDR2 SYDVKM. The CDR3 protein is CASTTGNYGYTF. The CDR3 nucleotides are TGTGCCTCTACGACAGGGAACTATGGCTACACCTTC.

The J gene is TRBJ2-6, the V gene TRBV15; D is perhaps TRBD2 (5 bases). Trimming took 0 bases from V and 4 from J, leaving 16 bases between them. This CDR3 contains 18 residues. Germline-derived CDR1 and CDR2 are LNHNV and YYDKDF (reference sequence). The CDR3 DNA follows: TGTGCCACCAGCAGAGAGGCAGCCGGGGTGACAGGGGCCAACGTCCTGACTTTC. Translating it yields CATSREAAGVTGANVLTF.

This clone came up a few times. A read error may account for a junction end that differs from germline. The chain joins TRBV27 to TRBJ2-3, with a possible D match to TRBD1 (7 bases). The CDR3 contains 12 residues. Germline assignment: CDR1 MNHEY and CDR2 SMNVEV (reference sequence). This CDR3 reads CASNHPGGGRWF. The CDR3 nucleotides read TGTGCCAGCAACCACCCAGGGGGAGGAAGGTGGTTT.

Only a few counts were recorded for this clone. The chain employs TRBV7-8 and TRBJ1-1; D not resolved. The CDR3 runs to 15 residues. V shed 0 bases and J shed 1 base, with 9 bases lying between them. The germline V gene encodes CDR1 SGHVS and CDR2 FQNEAQ. CDR3: CASSLARAGNTEAFF. CDR3 in DNA: TGTGCCAGCAGCTTAGCGCGGGCGGGGAACACTGAAGCTTTCTTT.

This clone was counted ten times or more. The chain uses TRBV5-6 and TRBJ2-5; 7 bases match TRBD2. Germline loops: CDR1 SGHDT, CDR2 YYEEEE. The length of the CDR3 is 14 residues. V was clipped by 5 bases and J by 4 bases; unmatched bases: 8. Here the CDR3 reads CASRSGLKGETQYF. The CDR3 nucleotides are TGTGCCAGCAGGTCGGGACTAAAAGGAGAGACCCAGTACTTC.

This clone has a handful of counts. The CDR3 spells CASSVARQDYGYTF. The CDR3 nucleotides are TGTGCCAGCAGCGTAGCCAGGCAAGACTATGGCTACACCTTC. The gene calls are TRBV9 and TRBJ1-2, with no clear D. CDR1 SGDLS and CDR2 YYNGEE come from the germline V gene. This CDR3 region has 14 residues. Trimming cost V 0 bases and J 3 bases, with 9 bases left between them.

Only a few counts were recorded for this clone. The chain couples TRBV7-9 to TRBJ1-1, with D hard to call. The CDR3 spans 11 residues. Germline V gene data show CDR1 as SEHNR and CDR2 as FQNEAQ (reference sequence). The V end was cut by 2 bases, the J end by 8 bases, with 6 bases between. The CDR3 loop reads CASSLFMEAFF. The CDR3 nucleotides read TGTGCCAGCAGCTTATTTATGGAAGCTTTCTTT.

Only a few counts were recorded for this clone. The rearrangement joins TRBV14 to TRBJ1-6; no firm D call. With 1 base removed from V and 7 bases from J, the gap between germline ends came to 11 bases. This CDR3 contains 15 residues. The V gene's germline CDR1 is SGHDN and CDR2 FVKESK. In nucleotides, the CDR3 is TGTGCCAGCAGCCAAGCGCCCAGGAAGAATTCACCCCTCCACTTT. This gives the protein CASSQAPRKNSPLHF.

This clone occurred a few times. The chain's CDR3 is CASSAGQVVTDTQYF. The CDR3 DNA reads TGCGCCAGCAGCGCAGGACAGGTCGTGACAGATACGCAGTATTTT. The chain has TRBV5-1 and TRBJ2-3; TRBD1 matches 7 bases. The germline gives CDR1 SGHRS, CDR2 YFSETQ. J gave up 3 bases and V 4 bases, and 8 bases lay outside the gene matches. The CDR3 is 15 residues long.

In this sample, this clone turned up a few times. V and J are TRBV5-4 and TRBJ2-5, with TRBD1 identical over 9 bases. The CDR3 totals 15 residues. Looked up from germline, CDR1 is SGHNT and CDR2 is YYREEE (reference sequence). V dropped 3 bases and J dropped 1; count of bases not matched to a gene: 4. This CDR3 reads CASSSGQGGQETQYF. As DNA, the CDR3 is TGTGCCAGCAGCTCGGGACAGGGAGGCCAAGAGACCCAGTACTTC.

Only a few counts were recorded for this clone. The V call is TRBV18, the J call TRBJ2-7; tentatively, D is TRBD1 (5 bases). Trimming stripped 5 bases from V and 0 bases from J, with 17 bases between. CDR3 size: 16 residues. The germline V gene encodes CDR1 KGHSH and CDR2 LQKENI. The CDR3 DNA follows: TGTGCCAGCTCAGCGAACGACAGATCTAGCTCCTACGAGCAGTACTTC. Protein product: CASSANDRSSSYEQYF.

This clone was detected only a few times. V usage is TRBV5-4 and J usage is TRBJ2-7, with TRBD1 identical over 12 bases. The junction had 5 bases not matched to a gene; V was cut back by 4 bases and J by 3 bases. From germline, CDR1 is SGHNT and CDR2 YYREEE (reference sequence). This CDR3 contains 15 residues. The CDR3 DNA is TGTGCCAGCAGCCCTCGGGACAGGGGGCTCTACGAGCAGTACTTC. Translating it yields CASSPRDRGLYEQYF.